These T cell receptor beta chains were read from a single sample in a study of cytomegalovirus exposure and HLA in healthy donors. Profiling relied on immunoSEQ multiplex PCR, and the TCRdb table lists in-frame clones only, not all of them. The table shows about 130,000 clones, with 80% occurring only once. Sequencing input: PBMCs. These receptors originate from a woman aged 35 to 49 in good health and CMV-seronegative. CDR3s include the opening cysteine and the closing phenylalanine or tryptophan. A D gene is named only where the DNA matches it firmly. Where a row states a size, it is once, few, many or the class of an expanded clone; other rows omit it.

CDR3 DNA: TGTGCCAGCAGCGTGGGACAGCTTGACACTGAAGCTTTCTTT
CDR3 protein: CASSVGQLDTEAFF
V gene: TRBV6-1
J gene: TRBJ1-1
D gene: TRBD1
clone size: NA

CDR3 DNA: TGTGCCAGCAGCGTAGGAGACAGAAAATACGAGCAGTACTTC
CDR3 protein: CASSVGDRKYEQYF
V gene: TRBV9
J gene: TRBJ2-7
D gene: NA
clone size: NA

CDR3 DNA: TGCGCCAGCAGCGCCGAAACAGGGTTTAAGGTGATCACTGAAGCTTTCTTT
CDR3 protein: CASSAETGFKVITEAFF
V gene: TRBV5-1
J gene: TRBJ1-1
D gene: NA
clone size: NA

CDR3 DNA: TGTGCCAGCAGGGAACCCGGCGGGGGGCGCTTCGAGCAGTTCTTC
CDR3 protein: CASREPGGGRFEQFF
V gene: TRBV2
J gene: TRBJ2-1
D gene: TRBD2
clone size: NA

CDR3 DNA: TGCGCCAGCAGCTTGAATGGACAGGGCAACACAGATACGCAGTATTTT
CDR3 protein: CASSLNGQGNTDTQYF
V gene: TRBV5-1
J gene: TRBJ2-3
D gene: TRBD1
clone size: NA

CDR3 DNA: TGTGCCAGCATCACCCCAGGGGCTGAAGCTTTCTTT
CDR3 protein: CASITPGAEAFF
V gene: TRBV7-9
J gene: TRBJ1-1
D gene: NA
clone size: NA

CDR3 DNA: TGCGCCAGCAGCTTGGAGGGGACAGGGGAGGTAGCCTACAATGAGCAGTTCTTC
CDR3 protein: CASSLEGTGEVAYNEQFF
V gene: TRBV5-1
J gene: TRBJ2-1
D gene: TRBD1
clone size: NA

CDR3 DNA: TGTGCCAGCAGACAGGGGGCGGGGTCACCCCTCCACTTT
CDR3 protein: CASRQGAGSPLHF
V gene: TRBV6-1
J gene: TRBJ1-6
D gene: TRBD1
clone size: many

CDR3 DNA: TGCGCCAGCAGCCAAGAGTCCGAAGGCAGGGGCGAGCAGTACTTC
CDR3 protein: CASSQESEGRGEQYF
V gene: TRBV4-3
J gene: TRBJ2-7
D gene: NA
clone size: NA

CDR3 DNA: TGTGCCAGCAGCCCGGAACAGCGGGCAGTAGGCTACACCTTC
CDR3 protein: CASSPEQRAVGYTF
V gene: TRBV16
J gene: TRBJ1-2
D gene: NA
clone size: NA

CDR3 DNA: TGCGCCAGCAGCCAACTCGAAGGGGCGGAAGCTTTCTTT
CDR3 protein: CASSQLEGAEAFF
V gene: TRBV4-3
J gene: TRBJ1-1
D gene: NA
clone size: NA

CDR3 DNA: TGTGCCAGCCGAGGACAGACAGCAAATGAAAAACTGTTTTTT
CDR3 protein: CASRGQTANEKLFF
V gene: TRBV6-5
J gene: TRBJ1-4
D gene: NA
clone size: NA

CDR3 DNA: TGTGCCAGCAGCTTTAACCGGGACAGGGGGCTTGGGGCTTTCTTT
CDR3 protein: CASSFNRDRGLGAFF
V gene: TRBV7-8
J gene: TRBJ1-1
D gene: TRBD1
clone size: NA

CDR3 DNA: TGTGCCAGCAGCTTGAACAGGGACACTGAAGCTTTCTTT
CDR3 protein: CASSLNRDTEAFF
V gene: TRBV5-4
J gene: TRBJ1-1
D gene: NA
clone size: NA

CDR3 DNA: TGTGCCACCGTCCCGGGACAGGGCTGGAACACTGAAGCTTTCTTT
CDR3 protein: CATVPGQGWNTEAFF
V gene: TRBV10-3
J gene: TRBJ1-1
D gene: TRBD1
clone size: NA

CDR3 DNA: TGTGCCAGCAGCACCCGACTAGCGGGAGGGGAGCAAGAGACCCAGTACTTC
CDR3 protein: CASSTRLAGGEQETQYF
V gene: TRBV9
J gene: TRBJ2-5
D gene: TRBD2
clone size: NA

CDR3 DNA: TGTGCCAGCAGCGTAGGGGCTAGCGGATTGGATACGAATGAGCAGTTCTTC
CDR3 protein: CASSVGASGLDTNEQFF
V gene: TRBV9
J gene: TRBJ2-1
D gene: TRBD2
clone size: once

CDR3 DNA: TGTGCCAGCAGCCGTACCGGGACTAGCGGGGGGGCCAACACCGGGGAGCTGTTTTTT
CDR3 protein: CASSRTGTSGGANTGELFF
V gene: TRBV7-2
J gene: TRBJ2-2
D gene: TRBD2
clone size: few

CDR3 DNA: TGTGCCAGCAGCCCTAGGACAGCAACTAATGAAAAACTGTTTTTT
CDR3 protein: CASSPRTATNEKLFF
V gene: TRBV7-9
J gene: TRBJ1-4
D gene: NA
clone size: NA

CDR3 DNA: TGTGCCAGCAGTGAAGTAAGGGGAAATAGCAATCAGCCCCAGCATTTT
CDR3 protein: CASSEVRGNSNQPQHF
V gene: TRBV6-1
J gene: TRBJ1-5
D gene: NA
clone size: NA

CDR3 DNA: TGTGCCAGCAGCTCGGAACCGGGACAGGGGGGGCGGCCCCAGCATTTT
CDR3 protein: CASSSEPGQGGRPQHF
V gene: TRBV7-9
J gene: TRBJ1-5
D gene: TRBD1
clone size: NA

CDR3 DNA: TGTGCCAGCAGCCACGGACAGGGTAATGAAAAACTGTTTTTT
CDR3 protein: CASSHGQGNEKLFF
V gene: TRBV5-8
J gene: TRBJ1-4
D gene: TRBD1
clone size: once

CDR3 DNA: TGTGCCAGCAGTACAAGGGGGACAGGGGACAGCTCCTATAATTCACCCCTCCACTTT
CDR3 protein: CASSTRGTGDSSYNSPLHF
V gene: TRBV27
J gene: TRBJ1-6
D gene: TRBD1
clone size: NA

CDR3 DNA: TGTGCCAGCAGCCAAGTAACCGGTCCGGGAGGGGCCCCAGATACGCAGTATTTT
CDR3 protein: CASSQVTGPGGAPDTQYF
V gene: TRBV4-2
J gene: TRBJ2-3
D gene: TRBD2
clone size: NA

CDR3 DNA: TGTGCCAGCAGCGAAGGGACAGCGTCTGGAAACACCATATATTTT
CDR3 protein: CASSEGTASGNTIYF
V gene: TRBV7-6
J gene: TRBJ1-3
D gene: TRBD1
clone size: NA

CDR3 DNA: TGTGCCAGCAGTAGGACTAGCGGGGGCTACAATGAGCAGTTCTTC
CDR3 protein: CASSRTSGGYNEQFF
V gene: TRBV6-5
J gene: TRBJ2-1
D gene: TRBD2
clone size: NA

CDR3 DNA: TGTGCCAGCAGCGCTCTGGGGGAGGGTGAGCAGTTCTTC
CDR3 protein: CASSALGEGEQFF
V gene: TRBV9
J gene: TRBJ2-1
D gene: TRBD2
clone size: NA

CDR3 DNA: TGCGCCAGCAGTCGGTTAGCGGGAGGCGGCAATGAGCAGTTCTTC
CDR3 protein: CASSRLAGGGNEQFF
V gene: TRBV4-3
J gene: TRBJ2-1
D gene: TRBD2
clone size: NA

CDR3 DNA: TGTGCCAGCAGCTTGGCGACAGCTGATTGGGGTGTATTCAACGAGCAGTACTTC
CDR3 protein: CASSLATADWGVFNEQYF
V gene: TRBV13
J gene: TRBJ2-7
D gene: NA
clone size: once

CDR3 DNA: TGCGCCAGCAGTCCGGACAATACGAGAAACACCATATATTTT
CDR3 protein: CASSPDNTRNTIYF
V gene: TRBV5-1
J gene: TRBJ1-3
D gene: NA
clone size: NA

CDR3 DNA: TGTGCCAGCAGTGAGGTGCAGGGTTCCCTCACTGAAGCTCTCTTT
CDR3 protein: CASSEVQGSLTEALF
V gene: TRBV2
J gene: TRBJ1-1
D gene: NA
clone size: NA

CDR3 DNA: TGTGCCAGCAGTATCCGGGGATACGAGCAGTACTTC
CDR3 protein: CASSIRGYEQYF
V gene: TRBV27
J gene: TRBJ2-7
D gene: NA
clone size: once